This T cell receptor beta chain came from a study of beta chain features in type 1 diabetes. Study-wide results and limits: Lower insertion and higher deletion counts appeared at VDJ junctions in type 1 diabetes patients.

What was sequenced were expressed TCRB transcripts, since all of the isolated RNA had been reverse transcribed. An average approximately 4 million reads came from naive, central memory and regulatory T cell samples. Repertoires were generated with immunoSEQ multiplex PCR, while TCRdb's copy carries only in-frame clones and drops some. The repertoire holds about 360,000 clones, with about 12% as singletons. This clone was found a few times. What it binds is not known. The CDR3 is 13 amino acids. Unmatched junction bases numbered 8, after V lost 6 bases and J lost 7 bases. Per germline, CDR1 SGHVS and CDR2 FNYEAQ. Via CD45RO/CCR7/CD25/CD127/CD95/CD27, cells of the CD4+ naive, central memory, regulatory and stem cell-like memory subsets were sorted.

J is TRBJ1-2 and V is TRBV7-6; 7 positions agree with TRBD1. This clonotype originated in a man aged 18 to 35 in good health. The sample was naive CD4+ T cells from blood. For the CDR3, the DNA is TGTGCCAGCAGTAATACAGGGGACTCTGGCTACACCTTC. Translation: CASSNTGDSGYTF.